A single sample is the source of the 9 T cell receptor beta chains below, sequenced in a study of T cells after posttransplantation cyclophosphamide. Repertoires were generated with immunoSEQ multiplex PCR, while TCRdb's copy carries only in-frame clones and drops some. Altogether about 30,000 clones were found in the sample, and no singletons occur. Sequenced input: PBMCs. The receptor set was obtained from a woman aged 55-70 years in good health, CMV-negative, and a related stem cell transplant donor.

There are many counts of this clone. The chain employs TRBV7-2 and TRBJ1-2, with 9 bases matching TRBD1. The CDR3 spans 15 residues. V lost 2 bases, J lost 7 bases, and 8 bases stayed unmatched. Germline CDR1 SGHTA, CDR2 FQGNSA. CDR3 residues: CASSLTSGTGSGYTF. CDR3 nucleotides: TGTGCCAGCAGCTTAACCTCCGGGACAGGGAGTGGCTACACCTTC.

This clone was detected only a few times. V and J are TRBV15 and TRBJ1-4, with D perhaps TRBD1 (5 bases). The CDR3 extends over 21 amino acids. Trimming left V 9 bases short and J 0 bases short, with 32 bases between. The V gene's germline CDR1 is LNHNV and CDR2 YYDKDF (reference sequence). CDR3 in amino acids: CATTSGAEGFWSFATNEKLFF. CDR3 sequence (DNA): TGTGCCACAACATCTGGGGCAGAAGGGTTTTGGAGTTTCGCAACTAATGAAAAACTGTTTTTT.

This clone came up many times. The genes are TRBV2 and TRBJ2-7, with a weak D call TRBD1 (6 bases). This CDR3 comprises 13 residues. The V end lost 2 bases, the J end lost 6 bases, and 11 bases lay between the germline ends. CDR1 is SNHLY, CDR2 FYNNEI, per germline. The DNA of the CDR3 is TGTGCCAGCAGTGAATCAGGGGCGGGCGAGCAGTACTTC. This translates into CASSESGAGEQYF.

Ten or more counts support this clone. The chain links TRBV27 to TRBJ1-3, with a weak D call TRBD1 (6 bases). This CDR3 is built from 18 residues. Germline-derived CDR1 and CDR2 are MNHEY and SMNVEV (reference sequence). The V end lost 3 bases, the J end lost 2 bases, and 20 bases lay between the germline ends. CDR3 DNA: TGTGCCAGCAGTTTCACCTCCCCGGGGGGGGCTCCTGGAAACACCATATATTTT. Translated, it gives CASSFTSPGGAPGNTIYF.

This clone showed up just a few times. The chain joins TRBV6-4 to TRBJ2-5; 8 nucleotides match TRBD2. This CDR3 has 15 amino acids. Germline V gene lookup returns CDR1 MRHNA and CDR2 SNTAGT. Trimming removed 7 bases from V and 4 bases from J; junction bases left unmatched: 11. The CDR3 nucleotides are TGTGCCAGCAACTATCCCGAGGCGGGGGGAGAGACCCAGTACTTC. It encodes CASNYPEAGGETQYF.

This clone was counted at least ten times. The rearrangement links TRBV19 to TRBJ2-3; 7 bases match TRBD1. The CDR3 loop spans 16 amino acids. Germline trimming cut 6 bases from V and 1 base from J; bases unmatched to any gene: 10. In germline, CDR1 is LNHDA, CDR2 SQIVND (reference sequence). In DNA, the CDR3 is TGTGCCAGTAGCCTTCGAGACAGGGCGGGCACAGATACGCAGTATTTT. Translation: CASSLRDRAGTDTQYF.

The sample holds many counts of this clone. The chain has TRBV6-5 and TRBJ1-1; D uncertain. This CDR3 is built from 13 residues. Per germline, CDR1 MNHEY and CDR2 SVGAGI. V was trimmed by 6 bases and J by 4 bases, leaving 12 bases between them. The CDR3 reads CASRNLRGTEAFF. CDR3 sequence (DNA): TGTGCCAGCAGAAACCTACGGGGCACTGAAGCTTTCTTT.

This clone showed up just a few times. The chain has TRBV20-1 and TRBJ1-2; D possibly corresponds to TRBD1 (5 bases). V lost 6 bases and J lost 7, with 9 bases in between. Germline V gene lookup returns CDR1 DFQATT and CDR2 SNEGSKA (reference sequence). This CDR3 region has 10 residues. CDR3 sequence (DNA): TGCAGTGCGCCCCAGGGTGGCTACACCTTC. Amino acids: CSAPQGGYTF.

This clone was seen a handful of times. The gene calls are TRBV30 and TRBJ2-5, with a weak D call TRBD2 (6 bases). CDR1 is GTSNPN and CDR2 is SVGIG in the germline V gene (reference sequence). The CDR3 contains 14 residues. V was pared by 5 bases and J by 4 bases, with 17 bases between. The CDR3 bases are TGTGCCTGGCTAGCTTCGACTAGTGGAGAGACCCAGTACTTC. It specifies CAWLASTSGETQYF.